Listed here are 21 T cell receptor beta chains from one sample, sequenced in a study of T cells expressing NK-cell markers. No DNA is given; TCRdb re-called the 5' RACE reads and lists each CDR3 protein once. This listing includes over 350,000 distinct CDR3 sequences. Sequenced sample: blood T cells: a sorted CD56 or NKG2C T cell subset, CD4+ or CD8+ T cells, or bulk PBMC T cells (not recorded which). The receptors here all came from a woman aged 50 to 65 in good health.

This chain's CDR3 is CASKSPDSIQYF. The rearrangement joins TRBV12-3 or TRBV12-4 to TRBJ2-4. The CDR3 consists of 12 residues.

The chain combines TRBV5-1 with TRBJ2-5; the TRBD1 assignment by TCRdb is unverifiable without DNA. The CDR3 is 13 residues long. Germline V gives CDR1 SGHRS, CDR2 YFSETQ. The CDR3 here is CASRQGILETQYF. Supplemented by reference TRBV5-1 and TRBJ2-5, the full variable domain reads KAGVTQTPRYLIKTRGQQVTLSCSPISGHRSVSWYQQTPGQGLQFLFEYFSETQRNKGNFPGRFSGRQFSNSRSEMNVSTLELGDSALYLCASRQGILETQYFGPGTRLLVL.

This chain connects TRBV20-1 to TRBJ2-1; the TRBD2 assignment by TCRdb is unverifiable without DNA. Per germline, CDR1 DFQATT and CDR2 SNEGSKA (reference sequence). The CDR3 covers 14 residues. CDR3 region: CSALTSPNYNEQFF.

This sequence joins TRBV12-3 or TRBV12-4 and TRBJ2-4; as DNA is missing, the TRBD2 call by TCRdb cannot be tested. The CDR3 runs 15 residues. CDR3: CASSSHRDSGNIQYF.

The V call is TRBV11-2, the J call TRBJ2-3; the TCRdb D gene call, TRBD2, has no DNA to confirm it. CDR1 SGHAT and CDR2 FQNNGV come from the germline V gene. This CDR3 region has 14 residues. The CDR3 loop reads CASRPLGEADTQYF.

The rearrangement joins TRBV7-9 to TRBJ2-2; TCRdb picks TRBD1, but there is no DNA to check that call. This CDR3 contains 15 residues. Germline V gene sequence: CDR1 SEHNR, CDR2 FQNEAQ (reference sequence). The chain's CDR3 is CASSSHRGGTGELFF.

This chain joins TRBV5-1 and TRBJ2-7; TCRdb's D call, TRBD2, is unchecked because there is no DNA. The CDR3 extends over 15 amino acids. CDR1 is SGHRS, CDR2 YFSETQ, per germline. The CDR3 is CASSPTIAGGYEQYF.

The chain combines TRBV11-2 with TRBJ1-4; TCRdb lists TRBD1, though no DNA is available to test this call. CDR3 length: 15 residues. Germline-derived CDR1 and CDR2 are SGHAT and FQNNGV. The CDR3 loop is CASSSPWGSNEKLFF.

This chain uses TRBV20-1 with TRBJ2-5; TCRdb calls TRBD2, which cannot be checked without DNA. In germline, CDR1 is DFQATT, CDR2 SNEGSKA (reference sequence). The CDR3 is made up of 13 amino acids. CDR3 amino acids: CSATRDLKETQYF.

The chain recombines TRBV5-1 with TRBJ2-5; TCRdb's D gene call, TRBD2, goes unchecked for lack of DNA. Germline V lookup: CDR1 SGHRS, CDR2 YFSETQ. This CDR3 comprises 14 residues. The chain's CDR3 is CASIISGRGKTQYF.

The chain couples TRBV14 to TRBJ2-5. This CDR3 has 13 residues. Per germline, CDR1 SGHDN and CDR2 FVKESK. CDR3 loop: CASSQDFVETQYF.

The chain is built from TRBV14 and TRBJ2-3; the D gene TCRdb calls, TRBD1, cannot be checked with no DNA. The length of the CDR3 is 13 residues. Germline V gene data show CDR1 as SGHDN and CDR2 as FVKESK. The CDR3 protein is CASREQGQDTQYF.

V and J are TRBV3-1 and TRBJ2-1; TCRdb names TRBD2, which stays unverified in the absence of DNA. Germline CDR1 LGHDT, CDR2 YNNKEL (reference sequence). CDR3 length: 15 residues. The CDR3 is CASSQGPGLRDEQFF.

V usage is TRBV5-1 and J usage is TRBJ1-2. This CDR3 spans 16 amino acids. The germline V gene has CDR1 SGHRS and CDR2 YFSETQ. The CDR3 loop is CASSPNGPRTANGYTF.

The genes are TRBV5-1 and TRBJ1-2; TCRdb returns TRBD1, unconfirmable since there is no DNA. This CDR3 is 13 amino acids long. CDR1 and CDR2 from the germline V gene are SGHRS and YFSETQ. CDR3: CASSLGTGFGYTF.

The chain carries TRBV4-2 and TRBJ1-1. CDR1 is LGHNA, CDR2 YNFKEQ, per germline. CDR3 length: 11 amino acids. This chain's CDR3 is CASTPEAEAFF.

CDR3 loop: CASSSRQGTLGGKLFF. This sequence joins TRBV6-5 and TRBJ1-4; TCRdb's D call of TRBD1 is untestable without DNA. This CDR3 has 16 residues. Germline V CDR1 and CDR2: MNHEY, SVGAGI.

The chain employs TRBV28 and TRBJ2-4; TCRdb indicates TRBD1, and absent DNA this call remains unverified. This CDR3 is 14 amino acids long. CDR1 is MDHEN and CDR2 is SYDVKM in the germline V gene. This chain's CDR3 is CASSWGQGGNIQYF.

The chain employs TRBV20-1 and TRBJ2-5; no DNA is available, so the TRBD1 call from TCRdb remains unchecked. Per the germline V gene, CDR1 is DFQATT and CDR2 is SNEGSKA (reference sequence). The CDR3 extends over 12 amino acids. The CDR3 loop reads CSASGRGETQYF.

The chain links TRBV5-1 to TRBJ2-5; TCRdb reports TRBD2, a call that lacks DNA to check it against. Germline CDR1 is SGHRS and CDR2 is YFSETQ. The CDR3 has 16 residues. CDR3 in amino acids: CASSPGRVGVRETQYF.

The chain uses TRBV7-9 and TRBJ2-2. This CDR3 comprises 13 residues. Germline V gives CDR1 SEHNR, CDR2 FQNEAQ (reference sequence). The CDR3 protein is CASSVRSTGELFF.